The T cell receptor (beta chain) under discussion was sequenced for a study of blood T cell repertoires in COVID-19. Study background: From T cells, B-cell-depleted T cells, or PBMCs came the material, which was cDNA or gDNA.

Libraries were prepared by immunoSEQ multiplex PCR; TCRdb keeps only in-frame clonotypes and omits some of them. The table lists 95,000 or so clones, over 75% of them singletons. The trim removed 6 bases at V and 1 base at J, leaving 8 bases unmatched. Germline-derived CDR1 and CDR2 are SEHNR and FQNEAQ (reference sequence). This CDR3 contains 15 residues. This sequence joins TRBV7-9 and TRBJ2-7; 8 bases align to TRBD1. The sequence derives from a man of 80 years or more with active or convalescent COVID-19. What was sequenced was peripheral blood. The CDR3, as DNA: TGTGCCAGCAGGGGGACAGGTCCCGATTCCTACGAGCAGTACTTC. Translation: CASRGTGPDSYEQYF.